This T cell receptor beta chain was sequenced during a study of vaccination and CD4 T cells after COVID-19. Study details: Convalescent patients gave post-COVID blood a median about 100 days post-diagnosis, range 35 to 161.

In regard to this clonotype: Its specificity is unknown.

Cultured CD4+ T cells had their DNA profiled by the Oncomine TCR Beta short-read assay. Each CDR3 protein is one row after TCRdb ran MiXCR on the PCR reads. The repertoire holds 20,000 or so distinct CDR3 sequences, with under 65% as singletons. This CDR3 is built from 16 residues. Deletions cut 4 bases from V and 4 bases from J, with 19 bases between. As for treatment: approximately 10-day PBMC culture with coronavirus spike peptide pools or control peptides (ViraFEST assay). The specimen comprised CD4+ T cells from blood, cultured in vitro, sampled after SARS-CoV-2 vaccination. The sequence came from a human donor who had recovered from COVID-19. This chain links TRBV12-3 or TRBV12-4 with TRBJ2-5, with D perhaps being TRBD1 or TRBD2 (5 bases each). The CDR3: CASSSYSRDGSETQYF. CDR3 bases: TGTGCCAGCAGTTCGTACTCCCGGGACGGTTCAGAGACCCAGTACTTC.